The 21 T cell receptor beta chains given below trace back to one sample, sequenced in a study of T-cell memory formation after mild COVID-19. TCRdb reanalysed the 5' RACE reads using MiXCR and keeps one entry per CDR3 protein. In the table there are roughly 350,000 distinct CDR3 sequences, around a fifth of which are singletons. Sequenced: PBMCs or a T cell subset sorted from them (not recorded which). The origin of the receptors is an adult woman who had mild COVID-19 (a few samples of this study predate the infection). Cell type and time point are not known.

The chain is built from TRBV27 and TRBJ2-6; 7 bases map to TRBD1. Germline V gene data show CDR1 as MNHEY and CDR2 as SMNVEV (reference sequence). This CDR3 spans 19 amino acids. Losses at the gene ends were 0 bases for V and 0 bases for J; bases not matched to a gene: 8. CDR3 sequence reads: CASSLSYRDRGSGANVLTF. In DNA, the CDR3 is TGTGCCAGCAGTTTATCGTATCGGGACAGAGGCTCTGGGGCCAACGTCCTGACTTTC.

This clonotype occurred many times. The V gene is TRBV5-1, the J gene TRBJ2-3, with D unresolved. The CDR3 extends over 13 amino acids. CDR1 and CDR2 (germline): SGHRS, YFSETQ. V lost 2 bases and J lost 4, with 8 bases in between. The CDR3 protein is CASSLAPPDTQYF. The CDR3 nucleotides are TGCGCCAGCAGCTTAGCCCCACCAGATACGCAGTATTTT.

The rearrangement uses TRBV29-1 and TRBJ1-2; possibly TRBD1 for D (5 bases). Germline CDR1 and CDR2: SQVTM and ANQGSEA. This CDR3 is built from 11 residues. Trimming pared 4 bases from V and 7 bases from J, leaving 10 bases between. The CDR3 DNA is TGCAGCGTTGCGTGGGGCGCTGGCTACACCTTC. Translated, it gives CSVAWGAGYTF.

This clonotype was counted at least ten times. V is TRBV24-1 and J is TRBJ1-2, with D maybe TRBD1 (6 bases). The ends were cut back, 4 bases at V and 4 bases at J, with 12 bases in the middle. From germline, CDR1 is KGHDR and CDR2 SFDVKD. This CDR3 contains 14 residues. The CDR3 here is CATSEGHGSYGYTF. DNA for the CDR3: TGTGCCACCAGTGAGGGACACGGATCCTATGGCTACACCTTC.

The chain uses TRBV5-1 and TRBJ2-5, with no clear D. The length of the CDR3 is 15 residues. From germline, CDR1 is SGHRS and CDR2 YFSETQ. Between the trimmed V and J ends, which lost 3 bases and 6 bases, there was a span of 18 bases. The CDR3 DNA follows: TGCGCCAGCAGCTCGGATAGTAGTAATTCGAAGACCCAGTACTTC. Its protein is CASSSDSSNSKTQYF.

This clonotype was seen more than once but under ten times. The CDR3 loop is CASSPAGGRGNEQFF. DNA of the CDR3: TGCGCCAGCAGCCCGGCAGGAGGGAGGGGCAATGAGCAGTTCTTC. The chain combines TRBV4-3 with TRBJ2-1; 7 bases line up with TRBD2. Germline V gene data show CDR1 as LGHNA and CDR2 as YSLEER. V gave up 4 bases and J gave up 6 bases; unmatched junction bases: 9. This CDR3 is built from 15 residues.

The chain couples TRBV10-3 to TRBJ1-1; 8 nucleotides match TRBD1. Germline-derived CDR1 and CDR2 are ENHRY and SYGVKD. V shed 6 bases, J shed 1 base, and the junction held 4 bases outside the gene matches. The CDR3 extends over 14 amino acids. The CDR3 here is CAISVGTGNTEAFF. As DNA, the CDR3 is TGTGCCATCAGCGTAGGGACAGGGAACACTGAAGCTTTCTTT.

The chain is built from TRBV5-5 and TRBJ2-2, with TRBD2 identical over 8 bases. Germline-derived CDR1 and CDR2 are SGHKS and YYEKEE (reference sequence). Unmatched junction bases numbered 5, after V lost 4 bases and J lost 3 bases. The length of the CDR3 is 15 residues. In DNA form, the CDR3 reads TGTGCCAGCAGCCAGCTGGGACTAGACACCGGGGAGCTGTTTTTT. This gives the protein CASSQLGLDTGELFF. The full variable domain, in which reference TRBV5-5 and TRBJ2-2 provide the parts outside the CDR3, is DAGVTQSPTHLIKTRGQQVTLRCSPISGHKSVSWYQQVLGQGPQFIFQYYEKEERGRGNFPDRFSARQFPNYSSELNVNALLLGDSALYLCASSQLGLDTGELFFGEGSRLTVL.

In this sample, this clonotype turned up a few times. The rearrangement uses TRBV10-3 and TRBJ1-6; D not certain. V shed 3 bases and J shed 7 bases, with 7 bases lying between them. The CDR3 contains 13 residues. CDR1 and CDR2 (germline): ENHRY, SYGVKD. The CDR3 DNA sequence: TGTGCCATCAGTGAATTGGGGAATTCACCCCTCCACTTT. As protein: CAISELGNSPLHF.

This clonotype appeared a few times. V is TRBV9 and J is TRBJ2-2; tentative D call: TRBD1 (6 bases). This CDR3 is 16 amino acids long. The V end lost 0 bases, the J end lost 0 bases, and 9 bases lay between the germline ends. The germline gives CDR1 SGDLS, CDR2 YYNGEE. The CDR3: CASSVGGQPNTGELFF. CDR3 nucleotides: TGTGCCAGCAGCGTAGGAGGACAGCCGAACACCGGGGAGCTGTTTTTT.

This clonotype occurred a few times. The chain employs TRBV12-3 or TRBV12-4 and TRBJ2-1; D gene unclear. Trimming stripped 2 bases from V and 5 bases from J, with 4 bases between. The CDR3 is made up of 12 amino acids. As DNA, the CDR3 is TGTGCCAGCAGTTTATTCGACAATGAGCAGTTCTTC. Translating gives CASSLFDNEQFF.

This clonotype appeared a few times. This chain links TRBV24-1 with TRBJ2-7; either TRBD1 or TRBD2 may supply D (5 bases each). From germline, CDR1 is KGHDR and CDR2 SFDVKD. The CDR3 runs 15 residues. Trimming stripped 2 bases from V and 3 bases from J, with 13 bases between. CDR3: CATSDSGTKIYEQYF. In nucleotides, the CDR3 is TGTGCCACCAGTGATTCGGGGACCAAAATCTACGAGCAGTACTTC.

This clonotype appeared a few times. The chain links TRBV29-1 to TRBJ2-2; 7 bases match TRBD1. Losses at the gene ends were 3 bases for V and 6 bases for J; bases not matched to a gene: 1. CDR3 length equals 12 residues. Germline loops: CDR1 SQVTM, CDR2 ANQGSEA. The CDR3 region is CSVDRGPGELFF. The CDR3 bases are TGCAGCGTTGATAGGGGGCCCGGGGAGCTGTTTTTT.

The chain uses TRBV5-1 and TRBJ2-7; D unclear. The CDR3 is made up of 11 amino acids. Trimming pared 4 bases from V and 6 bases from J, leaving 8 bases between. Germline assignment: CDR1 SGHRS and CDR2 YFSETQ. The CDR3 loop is CASSASGEQYF. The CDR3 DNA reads TGCGCCAGCAGCGCTTCGGGCGAGCAGTACTTC.

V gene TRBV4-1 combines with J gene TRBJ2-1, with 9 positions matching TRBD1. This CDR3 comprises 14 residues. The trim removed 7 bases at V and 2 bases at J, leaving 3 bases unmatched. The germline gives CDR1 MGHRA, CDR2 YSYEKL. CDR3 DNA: TGCGCCAGCACCACAGGGGGCCCCTACAATGAGCAGTTCTTC. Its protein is CASTTGGPYNEQFF.

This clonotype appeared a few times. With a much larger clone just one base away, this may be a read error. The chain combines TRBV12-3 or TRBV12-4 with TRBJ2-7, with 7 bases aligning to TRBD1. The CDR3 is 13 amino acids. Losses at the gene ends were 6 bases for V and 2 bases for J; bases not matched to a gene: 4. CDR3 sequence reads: CASRPGTAYEQYF. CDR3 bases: TGTGCCAGCAGACCCGGGACAGCCTACGAGCAGTACTTC.

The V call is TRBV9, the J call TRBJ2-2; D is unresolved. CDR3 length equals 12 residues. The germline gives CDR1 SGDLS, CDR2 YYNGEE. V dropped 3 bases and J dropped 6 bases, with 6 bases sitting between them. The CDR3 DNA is TGTGCCAGCAGCGCTTCTCCCGGGGAGCTGTTTTTT. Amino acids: CASSASPGELFF. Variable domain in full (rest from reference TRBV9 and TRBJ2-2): DSGVTQTPKHLITATGQRVTLRCSPRSGDLSVYWYQQSLDQGLQFLIQYYNGEERAKGNILERFSAQQFPDLHSELNLSSLELGDSALYFCASSASPGELFFGEGSRLTVL.

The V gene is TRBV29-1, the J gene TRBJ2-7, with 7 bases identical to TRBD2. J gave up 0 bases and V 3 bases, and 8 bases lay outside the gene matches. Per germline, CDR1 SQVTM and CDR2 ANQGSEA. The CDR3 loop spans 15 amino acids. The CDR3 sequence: CSVESQTSSSYEQYF. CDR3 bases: TGCAGCGTTGAGAGCCAGACTAGCAGCTCCTACGAGCAGTACTTC.

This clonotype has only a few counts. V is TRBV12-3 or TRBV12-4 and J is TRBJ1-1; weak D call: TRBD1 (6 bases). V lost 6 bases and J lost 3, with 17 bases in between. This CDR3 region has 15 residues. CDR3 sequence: CASRPPGQLYTEAFF. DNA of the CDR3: TGTGCCAGCAGACCTCCCGGACAGCTATACACTGAAGCTTTCTTT.

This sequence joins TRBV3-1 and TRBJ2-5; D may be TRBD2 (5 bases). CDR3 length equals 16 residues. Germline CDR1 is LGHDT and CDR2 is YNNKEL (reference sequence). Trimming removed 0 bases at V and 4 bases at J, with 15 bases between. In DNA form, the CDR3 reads TGTGCCAGCAGCCAAGAGGAGGATTCCGTGGGAGAGACCCAGTACTTC. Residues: CASSQEEDSVGETQYF.

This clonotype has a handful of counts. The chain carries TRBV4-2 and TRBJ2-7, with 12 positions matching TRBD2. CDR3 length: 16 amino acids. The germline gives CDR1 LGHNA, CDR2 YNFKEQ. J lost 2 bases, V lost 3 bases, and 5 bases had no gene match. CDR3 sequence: CASSQTGLAGTYEQYF. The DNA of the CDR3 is TGTGCCAGCAGCCAGACCGGACTAGCGGGGACCTACGAGCAGTACTTC.